The 14 T cell receptor beta chains reported below all come from one sample, sequenced in a study of cytomegalovirus exposure and HLA in healthy donors. The PCR was carried out with 60 Vbeta primers and 13 Jbeta primers. Assay: immunoSEQ multiplex PCR; the TCRdb copy retains only in-frame clones and omits some. This table holds roughly 200,000 clones, roughly 68% found once. Sequenced: PBMCs. Receptors originate from a middle-aged man in good health and CMV-seropositive.

This chain links TRBV7-9 with TRBJ2-3; the D gene is possibly TRBD2 (5 bases). Trimming stripped 1 base from V and 10 bases from J, with 18 bases between. The V gene's germline CDR1 is SEHNR and CDR2 FQNEAQ (reference sequence). The CDR3 consists of 15 residues. CDR3 coding DNA: TGTGCCAGCAGCTTAGTCCTAGCCCCGGTTGGATCGCAGTATTTT. This translates into CASSLVLAPVGSQYF.

This chain connects TRBV6-1 to TRBJ1-5; TRBD1 matches 7 bases. The CDR3 is 15 residues long. From germline, CDR1 is MNHNS and CDR2 SASEGT. Unmatched junction bases numbered 11, after V lost 4 bases and J lost 8 bases. CDR3 nucleotides: TGTGCCAGCAGTGCGACCGGGACAGCGTGGGAGCCCCAGCATTTT. This translates into CASSATGTAWEPQHF.

The chain combines TRBV11-1 with TRBJ2-1, with TRBD1 as a possible D gene (6 bases). V lost 6 bases and J 1 base, leaving 13 bases between the germline ends. The CDR3 is 15 residues long. Germline-derived CDR1 and CDR2 are SGHAT and FQDESV (reference sequence). The CDR3 DNA is TGTGCCAGCAGTCAGGGGATAGGGTCCTACAATGAGCAGTTCTTC. Translated, it gives CASSQGIGSYNEQFF. Full variable domain (missing parts from reference TRBV11-1 and TRBJ2-1): EAEVAQSPRYKITEKSQAVAFWCDPISGHATLYWYRQILGQGPELLVQFQDESVVDDSQLPKDRFSAERLKGVDSTLKIQPAELGDSAMYLCASSQGIGSYNEQFFGPGTRLTVL.

Only one count was recorded for this clone. This chain uses TRBV11-1 with TRBJ1-1; D is uncertain. Germline loops: CDR1 SGHAT, CDR2 FQDESV (reference sequence). The CDR3 runs 13 residues. V lost 5 bases, J lost 0 bases, and 7 bases lay in between. The CDR3 bases are TGTGCCAGCAGCAGTGAGGTGAACACTGAAGCTTTCTTT. Its translation: CASSSEVNTEAFF.

This clone was recorded only once. The rearrangement joins TRBV7-8 to TRBJ1-5, with D possibly TRBD1 on 5 matching bases. V was cut by 3 bases and J by 0 bases, with 6 bases left in between. Looked up from germline, CDR1 is SGHVS and CDR2 is FQNEAQ. The CDR3 has 14 residues. This CDR3 reads CASSLTVSNQPQHF. For the CDR3, the DNA is TGTGCCAGCAGCTTGACAGTTAGCAATCAGCCCCAGCATTTT.

This clone came up a few times. The chain couples TRBV4-2 to TRBJ2-5; 9 bases align to TRBD2. The CDR3 spans 17 residues. Germline CDR1 reads LGHNA; CDR2 reads YNFKEQ. With 0 bases clipped from V and 2 bases from J, the junction kept 7 bases outside the gene matches. The chain's CDR3 is CASSQDGLAGRQETQYF. The DNA of the CDR3 is TGTGCCAGCAGCCAAGACGGCCTAGCGGGGAGACAAGAGACCCAGTACTTC.

J is TRBJ1-1 and V is TRBV15; D gene ambiguous. Germline values: CDR1 LNHNV, CDR2 YYDKDF (reference sequence). The CDR3 has 14 residues. With 0 bases removed from V and 3 bases from J, the gap between germline ends came to 8 bases. CDR3 sequence (DNA): TGTGCCACCAGCAGAGAAGGAGGATACACTGAAGCTTTCTTT. Translation gives CATSREGGYTEAFF.

The J gene is TRBJ1-1, the V gene TRBV9, with 8 bases aligning to TRBD1. The trim removed 3 bases at V and 5 bases at J, leaving 0 bases unmatched. The CDR3 is 12 residues long. Germline CDR1 SGDLS, CDR2 YYNGEE. The CDR3: CASSGQGTEAFF. CDR3 DNA sequence: TGTGCCAGCAGCGGACAGGGGACTGAAGCTTTCTTT.

The chain carries TRBV21-1 and TRBJ1-4; whether TRBD1, the table's D call, matches the DNA was not checked. TRBV21-1 is flagged as a pseudogene. The CDR3 covers 16 residues. CDR3 residues: CASSPAHRVFEEKLFF. CDR3 nucleotides: TGTGCCAGCAGTCCTGCTCACAGGGTATTCGAGGAAAAACTGTTTTTT.

This clone was picked up a small number of times. The V and J genes are TRBV11-2 and TRBJ2-1; D is possibly TRBD1 (6 bases). Germline CDR1 SGHAT, CDR2 FQNNGV. Trimming took off 6 bases at V and 3 bases at J, with 18 bases between the two ends. This CDR3 region has 16 residues. CDR3 DNA: TGTGCCAGCAGACCATTACAGGGTTCACACTACAATGAGCAGTTCTTC. Translating gives CASRPLQGSHYNEQFF.

The chain recombines TRBV27 with TRBJ2-5, with 10 bases lining up with TRBD2. The CDR3 extends over 18 amino acids. Germline V gene data show CDR1 as MNHEY and CDR2 as SMNVEV (reference sequence). J lost 5 bases, V lost 6 bases, and 18 bases had no gene match. CDR3 nucleotide sequence: TGTGCCAGCAGAGCCCTGGCTTTAGCGGGGGGCTGGGAGGAGACCCAGTACTTC. Translating gives CASRALALAGGWEETQYF.

This rearrangement joins TRBV20-1 to TRBJ2-3; D remains ambiguous. The CDR3 totals 11 residues. Germline lookup yields CDR1 DFQATT and CDR2 SNEGSKA (reference sequence). Deletions cut 6 bases from V and 3 bases from J, with 7 bases between. CDR3 in amino acids: CSAYLTDTQYF. CDR3 in DNA: TGCAGTGCCTACTTAACAGATACGCAGTATTTT.

CDR3: CASSEFSGSYEQYF. CDR3 DNA sequence: TGTGCCAGCAGTGAATTTAGCGGGAGCTACGAGCAGTACTTC. The chain uses TRBV6-1 and TRBJ2-7; 9 bases align to TRBD2. The length of the CDR3 is 14 residues. Germline CDR1 MNHNS, CDR2 SASEGT. V trimming: 2 bases; J trimming: 3 bases; junction bases outside the gene matches: 2.

In DNA, the CDR3 is TGTGCCAGCAGCCCTGACAGGAATCAGCCCCAGCATTTT. Protein sequence: CASSPDRNQPQHF. The V and J genes are TRBV11-2 and TRBJ1-5; maybe TRBD1 (6 bases). CDR1 SGHAT and CDR2 FQNNGV come from the germline V gene. V dropped 5 bases and J dropped 4 bases, with 9 bases sitting between them. The CDR3 is 13 amino acids.